The 30 T cell receptor beta chains given below trace back to one sample, sequenced in a study of shared clonotypes between healthy human individuals. Profiling relied on immunoSEQ multiplex PCR, and the TCRdb table lists in-frame clones only, not all of them. The table records roughly 2.2 million clones, approximately 93% of them present only once. The sequencing sample was made of naive CD4+ T cells from PBMCs. Specified subset: CD45RA+ positively selected. The receptors were gathered from a man aged 18 to 35 in good health. Some clones in this sample may be carry-over from other donors' samples.

The V gene is TRBV7-8, the J gene TRBJ1-1; D ambiguous. Trimming took off 1 base at V and 5 bases at J, with 5 bases between the two ends. The CDR3 contains 12 residues. CDR1 and CDR2 from the germline V gene are SGHVS and FQNEAQ. In DNA, the CDR3 is TGTGCCAGCAGCTTAGACCGGACTGAAGCTTTCTTT. It encodes CASSLDRTEAFF. Combining the CDR3 with reference TRBV7-8 and TRBJ1-1 gives the whole variable domain GAGVSQSPRYKVAKRGQDVALRCDPISGHVSLFWYQQALGQGPEFLTYFQNEAQLDKSGLPSDRFFAERPEGSVSTLKIQRTQQEDSAVYLCASSLDRTEAFFGQGTRLTVV.

The V call is TRBV2, the J call TRBJ2-7; TRBD1 matches at 9 bases. Germline V gene lookup returns CDR1 SNHLY and CDR2 FYNNEI. Trimming at V came to 5 bases and at J to 1 base, leaving 18 bases not matched to a gene. The CDR3 is 19 residues long. CDR3 nucleotides: TGTGCCAGCAGTCACACGAGGGACAGGGAGCTAGCCTCATCCTACGAGCAGTACTTC. This encodes CASSHTRDRELASSYEQYF.

The chain uses TRBV21-1 and TRBJ2-3; the tabulated D call, TRBD1, remains unverified against the DNA. TRBV21-1 is classified as a pseudogene. This CDR3 spans 15 amino acids. CDR3 in amino acids: CASSKSQGSTDTQYF. For the CDR3, the DNA is TGTGCCAGCAGCAAAAGCCAGGGTTCGACAGATACGCAGTATTTT.

V gene TRBV5-1 combines with J gene TRBJ2-2; the match to TRBD2 covers 8 bases. The germline V gene has CDR1 SGHRS and CDR2 YFSETQ. V was pared by 2 bases and J by 3 bases, with 6 bases of the junction left unmatched. CDR3 size: 16 residues. CDR3 protein: CASSLKVAGYTGELFF. CDR3 bases: TGCGCCAGCAGCTTAAAGGTAGCGGGGTACACCGGGGAGCTGTTTTTT.

V usage is TRBV7-2 and J usage is TRBJ1-2; D is perhaps TRBD1 (5 bases). The CDR3 runs to 14 residues. Trimming left V 1 base short and J 5 bases short, with 11 bases between. Germline V CDR1 and CDR2: SGHTA, FQGNSA. The CDR3 loop reads CASSLVGRVYGYTF. CDR3 sequence (DNA): TGTGCCAGCAGCTTAGTCGGCAGGGTATATGGCTACACCTTC.

The chain is built from TRBV7-8 and TRBJ1-2, with D hard to call. Germline V gene data show CDR1 as SGHVS and CDR2 as FQNEAQ. The CDR3 totals 17 residues. V shed 4 bases and J shed 0 bases, with 18 bases lying between them. The CDR3 loop is CASSSPAPRASNYGYTF. CDR3 nucleotide sequence: TGTGCCAGCAGCTCCCCCGCCCCCCGGGCCTCTAACTATGGCTACACCTTC. Combining the CDR3 with reference TRBV7-8 and TRBJ1-2 gives the whole variable domain GAGVSQSPRYKVAKRGQDVALRCDPISGHVSLFWYQQALGQGPEFLTYFQNEAQLDKSGLPSDRFFAERPEGSVSTLKIQRTQQEDSAVYLCASSSPAPRASNYGYTFGSGTRLTVV.

This rearrangement joins TRBV19 to TRBJ2-3; TRBD1 matches at 9 bases. The V segment lost 6 bases and the J segment 2 bases; nucleotides outside the gene matches: 9. Germline lookup yields CDR1 LNHDA and CDR2 SQIVND (reference sequence). The CDR3 runs 16 residues. The CDR3 here is CASRRRDRVVTDTQYF. CDR3 in DNA: TGTGCCAGTAGGAGACGGGACAGGGTTGTCACAGATACGCAGTATTTT.

This chain connects TRBV30 to TRBJ2-5; 11 bases match TRBD2. The J call is doubtful: the DNA matches TRBJ2-7 better. The CDR3 runs to 17 residues. Germline lookup yields CDR1 GTSNPN and CDR2 SVGIG (reference sequence). CDR3 nucleotide sequence: TGTGCCTGGAACCATTGGCTAGCGGGAGGCCTCTGGGGCGAGCAGTACTTC. It specifies CAWNHWLAGGLWGEQYF.

This clone is a singleton in its sample. V gene TRBV5-6 combines with J gene TRBJ2-2; TRBD2 aligns across 13 bases. CDR1 SGHDT and CDR2 YYEEEE come from the germline V gene. The V gene end was trimmed by 4 bases and the J gene end by 5 bases; junction bases not matched to a gene: 5. CDR3 size: 16 residues. The CDR3 DNA reads as TGTGCCAGCAGCAAACTAGCGGGAGGGCCGACCGGGGAGCTGTTTTTT. Translating gives CASSKLAGGPTGELFF. Variable domain in full (rest from reference TRBV5-6 and TRBJ2-2): DAGVTQSPTHLIKTRGQQVTLRCSPKSGHDTVSWYQQALGQGPQFIFQYYEEEERQRGNFPDRFSGHQFPNYSSELNVNALLLGDSALYLCASSKLAGGPTGELFFGEGSRLTVL.

The chain is built from TRBV10-2 and TRBJ2-3; 8 bases fit TRBD2. The CDR3 is 17 amino acids. Losses at the gene ends were 0 bases for V and 6 bases for J; bases not matched to a gene: 11. Germline CDR1 reads WSHSY; CDR2 reads SAAADI. The CDR3 loop is CASSESRGGLPSDTQYF. In nucleotides, the CDR3 is TGCGCCAGCAGTGAGTCCCGGGGGGGGCTGCCCTCCGATACGCAGTATTTT.

The rearrangement joins TRBV18 to TRBJ1-2, with TRBD1 matching 7 bases. CDR1 and CDR2 (germline): KGHSH, LQKENI. Trimming cost V 2 bases and J 8 bases; bases outside gene matches: 8. The CDR3 extends over 14 amino acids. CDR3 coding DNA: TGTGCCAGCTCACCAGCCACAGGGGTAGGAGGCTACACCTTC. This codes for CASSPATGVGGYTF. The full variable domain, rest sourced from reference TRBV18 and TRBJ1-2, is NAGVMQNPRHLVRRRGQEARLRCSPMKGHSHVYWYRQLPEEGLKFMVYLQKENIIDESGMPKERFSAEFPKEGPSILRIQQVVRGDSAAYFCASSPATGVGGYTFGSGTRLTVV.

The genes are TRBV7-9 and TRBJ2-7, with 14 nucleotides matching TRBD2. Per germline, CDR1 SEHNR and CDR2 FQNEAQ (reference sequence). V was pared by 5 bases and J by 2 bases, with 11 bases of the junction left unmatched. The CDR3 is 18 residues long. The CDR3 is CASSRKGTSGSKAYEQYF. DNA of the CDR3: TGTGCCAGCAGCAGAAAAGGGACTAGCGGGAGCAAAGCCTACGAGCAGTACTTC.

The chain uses TRBV28 and TRBJ2-7; 7 bases align to TRBD2. CDR3 size: 15 residues. With V trimmed by 3 bases and J by 3 bases, 8 bases remained unmatched. The germline gives CDR1 MDHEN, CDR2 SYDVKM. The CDR3 DNA follows: TGTGCCAGCAGTTTTTTTGGGAGGGCCGACTACGAGCAGTACTTC. Encoded protein: CASSFFGRADYEQYF.

This rearrangement joins TRBV2 to TRBJ2-6, with a possible D match to TRBD2 (6 bases). The CDR3 runs to 15 residues. Deletions cut 5 bases from V and 0 bases from J, with 8 bases between. Germline V gives CDR1 SNHLY, CDR2 FYNNEI. This chain's CDR3 is CASSPEGSGANVLTF. Here the CDR3 DNA reads TGTGCCAGCAGTCCGGAGGGCTCTGGGGCCAACGTCCTGACTTTC.

The chain recombines TRBV27 with TRBJ2-5, with TRBD2 identical over 14 bases. This CDR3 is built from 14 residues. V lost 6 bases, J lost 4 bases, and 1 base stayed unmatched. CDR1 is MNHEY, CDR2 SMNVEV, per germline (reference sequence). Here the CDR3 reads CASRGLAGAETQYF. As DNA, the CDR3 is TGTGCCAGCAGGGGACTAGCGGGAGCAGAGACCCAGTACTTC.

CDR3 region: CAISLADYNEQFF. The CDR3 DNA sequence: TGTGCCATCAGTTTAGCGGACTACAATGAGCAGTTCTTC. This rearrangement joins TRBV10-3 to TRBJ2-1; possibly TRBD2 for D (6 bases). V was pared by 5 bases and J by 3 bases, with 8 bases between. This CDR3 has 13 residues. Germline-derived CDR1 and CDR2 are ENHRY and SYGVKD.

CDR3 sequence (DNA): TGTGCCAGTAGTACGGGCCCTAACACAGATACGCAGTATTTT. It translates to CASSTGPNTDTQYF. The rearrangement links TRBV19 to TRBJ2-3; no reliable D call. V lost 4 bases and J 2 bases, leaving 10 bases between the germline ends. The CDR3 is made up of 14 amino acids. Germline assignment: CDR1 LNHDA and CDR2 SQIVND (reference sequence).

The rearrangement uses TRBV5-1 and TRBJ2-2, with 10 positions matching TRBD1. Germline V gene sequence: CDR1 SGHRS, CDR2 YFSETQ. The CDR3 spans 14 residues. V lost 7 bases to trimming and J lost 6 bases; unmatched junction nucleotides: 6. Written as DNA, the CDR3 is TGCGCCAGCGGGACAGGGGTTAGGCCCGGGGAGCTGTTTTTT. It encodes CASGTGVRPGELFF.

This chain joins TRBV7-9 and TRBJ2-7; D unresolved. The V end was cut by 4 bases, the J end by 3 bases, with 13 bases between. The CDR3 totals 14 residues. Germline values: CDR1 SEHNR, CDR2 FQNEAQ (reference sequence). The CDR3 region has the DNA TGTGCCAGCAGCTCATCGTCTTGGAACTACGAGCAGTACTTC. It yields the protein CASSSSSWNYEQYF.

This clone was seen just once. The chain uses TRBV7-2 and TRBJ2-3; D is possibly TRBD1 (6 bases). Trimming took 2 bases from V and 2 from J, leaving 11 bases between them. CDR1 and CDR2 from the germline V gene are SGHTA and FQGNSA. This CDR3 is built from 15 residues. In DNA form, the CDR3 reads TGTGCCAGCAGCTTATTGGGACATATCACAGATACGCAGTATTTT. This encodes CASSLLGHITDTQYF.

V and J are TRBV11-2 and TRBJ2-3; 7 nucleotides align to TRBD2. From germline, CDR1 is SGHAT and CDR2 FQNNGV. V shed 3 bases and J 5 bases; nucleotides not matched to a gene: 5. There are 14 residues in the CDR3. The CDR3 loop is CASSLAGEGDTQYF. CDR3 in DNA: TGTGCCAGCAGCTTGGCGGGAGAGGGAGATACGCAGTATTTT.

This clone came up once. The V call is TRBV7-6, the J call TRBJ2-7; D possibly corresponds to TRBD2 (5 bases). This CDR3 contains 17 residues. V shed 5 bases and J shed 0 bases, with 20 bases lying between them. Looked up from germline, CDR1 is SGHVS and CDR2 is FNYEAQ. The CDR3 DNA sequence: TGTGCCAGCAGCGCGGGCGTCGACTTCTCAAGCTCCTACGAGCAGTACTTC. It translates to CASSAGVDFSSSYEQYF.

This chain links TRBV7-2 with TRBJ2-7; 7 bases fit TRBD1. Unmatched junction bases numbered 10, after V lost 1 base and J lost 4 bases. This CDR3 is 16 amino acids long. The germline gives CDR1 SGHTA, CDR2 FQGNSA. For the CDR3, the DNA is TGTGCCAGCAGCTTAGTTCGAGACAGGGAAGTTTACGAGCAGTACTTC. Residues: CASSLVRDREVYEQYF.

J is TRBJ2-1 and V is TRBV7-3; weak D call: TRBD2 (6 bases). V was clipped by 5 bases and J by 5 bases, with 19 bases between them. The CDR3 is made up of 16 amino acids. The V gene's germline CDR1 is SGHTA and CDR2 FQGTGA. The CDR3 sequence: CASSPISGRTNNEQFF. In DNA form, the CDR3 reads TGTGCCAGCAGCCCGATTTCGGGGAGGACCAACAATGAGCAGTTCTTC.

The chain joins TRBV18 to TRBJ1-1; D is unresolved. Trimming removed 2 bases at V and 5 bases at J, with 12 bases between. The germline CDR1 and CDR2 sequences are KGHSH and LQKENI. The CDR3 runs to 14 residues. The CDR3 DNA is TGTGCCAGCTCACCAGGTTCTCTCTCGACTGAAGCTTTCTTT. Its translation is CASSPGSLSTEAFF.

The chain carries TRBV7-3 and TRBJ2-1; D gene ambiguous. V was trimmed by 5 bases and J by 3 bases, leaving 14 bases between them. Germline CDR1 is SGHTA and CDR2 is FQGTGA. CDR3 length: 15 amino acids. The CDR3 loop is CASSQGLAVYNEQFF. The DNA for the CDR3 is TGTGCCAGCAGCCAAGGATTGGCGGTCTACAATGAGCAGTTCTTC.

The sample holds one count of this clone. The V gene is TRBV20-1, the J gene TRBJ2-7; maybe TRBD2 (6 bases). The CDR3 covers 11 residues. Germline V CDR1 and CDR2: DFQATT, SNEGSKA (reference sequence). The CDR3, as DNA: TGCAGCGCGGGGCTTCTATACGAGCAGTACTTC. Translating it yields CSAGLLYEQYF.

This rearrangement joins TRBV27 to TRBJ1-4, with 9 bases matching TRBD1. V dropped 6 bases and J dropped 8; count of bases not matched to a gene: 10. The CDR3 consists of 15 residues. Looked up from germline, CDR1 is MNHEY and CDR2 is SMNVEV (reference sequence). CDR3 loop: CASRKQGALGEKLFF. The CDR3 region has the DNA TGTGCCAGCAGGAAACAGGGGGCGCTCGGGGAAAAACTGTTTTTT. Filled out from reference TRBV27 and TRBJ1-4, the complete variable domain reads EAQVTQNPRYLITVTGKKLTVTCSQNMNHEYMSWYRQDPGLGLRQIYYSMNVEVTDKGDVPEGYKVSRKEKRNFPLILESPSPNQTSLYFCASRKQGALGEKLFFGSGTQLSVL.

As concerns this clone: Other nucleotide sequences in the sample specify the same CDR3. V is TRBV10-3 and J is TRBJ2-7; 8 bases are a match to TRBD1. Per the germline V gene, CDR1 is ENHRY and CDR2 is SYGVKD. The CDR3 loop spans 14 amino acids. After removal of 5 bases from V and 0 bases from J, the junction contained 3 bases not matched to a gene. In DNA form, the CDR3 reads TGTGCCATCAGTCGGACAGGGAACTCCTACGAGCAGTACTTC. Protein: CAISRTGNSYEQYF.

J is TRBJ2-3 and V is TRBV5-1, with 7 bases matching TRBD2. The germline V gene has CDR1 SGHRS and CDR2 YFSETQ. The CDR3 has 17 amino acids. J lost 4 bases, V lost 0 bases, and 11 bases had no gene match. The DNA of the CDR3 is TGCGCCAGCAGCTTGGGCCCGGCGGGAGTGATCCCAGATACGCAGTATTTT. The encoded protein is CASSLGPAGVIPDTQYF. Full variable domain (missing parts from reference TRBV5-1 and TRBJ2-3): KAGVTQTPRYLIKTRGQQVTLSCSPISGHRSVSWYQQTPGQGLQFLFEYFSETQRNKGNFPGRFSGRQFSNSRSEMNVSTLELGDSALYLCASSLGPAGVIPDTQYFGPGTRLTVL.